Presented here are 13 T cell receptor beta chains from one specimen sequenced in a study of T-cell reconstitution after alpha-beta-depleted transplantation in children. This sample's TCRbeta library carried unique molecular identifier barcodes. TCRdb independently ran MiXCR on the PCR reads; one entry per CDR3 protein. The sample lists 500,000 to 650,000 distinct CDR3 sequences, roughly 13% occurring once. The sample in question was PBMCs, mostly from graft donor cells, obtained 360 days after TCRalphabeta/CD19-depleted stem cell transplant. The receptors here all came from a male patient younger than 18 who had a stem cell transplant for acute myeloid leukemia, so the T cells may come from the graft donor.

The table lists this clonotype with a few counts. The gene calls are TRBV4-3 and TRBJ2-2, with D perhaps TRBD1 (6 bases). Germline CDR1 is LGHNA and CDR2 is YSLEER. Trimming cost V 7 bases and J 7 bases, with 19 bases left between them. The CDR3 is made up of 15 amino acids. The CDR3 is CASINGGSGSGELFF. DNA of the CDR3: TGCGCCAGCATTAATGGGGGCTCCGGCAGCGGGGAGCTGTTTTTT.

This clonotype has a count of ten or more. V is TRBV30 and J is TRBJ2-7, with D tentatively TRBD1 (5 bases). The germline CDR1 and CDR2 sequences are GTSNPN and SVGIG (reference sequence). This CDR3 has 13 amino acids. The germline V and J ends were trimmed by 2 bases and 4 bases, with 12 bases remaining between them. CDR3 DNA sequence: TGTGCCTGGAGTCTGCTTTCAGGGTACGAGCAGTACTTC. As protein: CAWSLLSGYEQYF.

This clonotype is a singleton in its sample. The chain's CDR3 is CSAATPGSGNTIYF. The CDR3 bases are TGCAGTGCCGCGACACCTGGGTCTGGAAACACCATATATTTT. This sequence joins TRBV20-1 and TRBJ1-3; no clear D. Germline CDR1 is DFQATT and CDR2 is SNEGSKA (reference sequence). The CDR3 totals 14 residues. V lost 6 bases, J lost 1 base, and 13 bases lay in between.

This clonotype showed up just a few times. V usage is TRBV5-1 and J usage is TRBJ2-1; D may match TRBD1 or TRBD2 (5 bases each). CDR3 length: 14 residues. Trimming shortened V by 6 bases and J by 9 bases, and 19 bases separated the two germline ends. CDR1 is SGHRS, CDR2 YFSETQ, per germline. The CDR3 protein is CASNPGPAFAEQFF. Here the CDR3 DNA reads TGCGCCAGCAATCCGGGACCGGCTTTTGCTGAGCAGTTCTTC. Together with reference TRBV5-1 and TRBJ2-1, the CDR3 gives the full variable domain: KAGVTQTPRYLIKTRGQQVTLSCSPISGHRSVSWYQQTPGQGLQFLFEYFSETQRNKGNFPGRFSGRQFSNSRSEMNVSTLELGDSALYLCASNPGPAFAEQFFGPGTRLTVL.

The genes are TRBV7-8 and TRBJ2-1; D gene ambiguous. This CDR3 spans 15 amino acids. From germline, CDR1 is SGHVS and CDR2 FQNEAQ. The germline V and J ends were trimmed by 5 bases and 2 bases, with 13 bases remaining between them. CDR3 DNA: TGTGCCAGCAGCCCCGAACAGCTCACCTACAATGAGCAGTTCTTC. It encodes CASSPEQLTYNEQFF.

The chain uses TRBV9 and TRBJ2-2; D may be TRBD2 (6 bases). The CDR3 totals 15 residues. The V gene's germline CDR1 is SGDLS and CDR2 YYNGEE. The V gene lost 4 bases and the J gene lost 5 bases, with 15 bases spanning the gap. CDR3 sequence reads: CASSYLGLETGELFF. The CDR3 DNA follows: TGTGCCAGCAGCTACCTGGGACTGGAAACCGGGGAGCTGTTTTTT.

J is TRBJ2-1 and V is TRBV14; 10 bases agree with TRBD2. CDR1 is SGHDN, CDR2 FVKESK, per germline. V dropped 4 bases and J dropped 3; count of bases not matched to a gene: 6. The length of the CDR3 is 16 residues. In DNA, the CDR3 is TGTGCCAGCAGCCCTCCCCTAGCGGGAGTCTACAATGAGCAGTTCTTC. Translated, it gives CASSPPLAGVYNEQFF.

At least ten counts were recorded for this clonotype. V gene TRBV11-1 combines with J gene TRBJ2-5; D possibly matches TRBD1 or TRBD2 (5 bases each). The germline gives CDR1 SGHAT, CDR2 FQDESV (reference sequence). The CDR3 runs to 14 residues. V gave up 0 bases and J gave up 1 base, with 6 bases separating them. The CDR3: CASSLAGPQETQYF. CDR3 DNA: TGTGCCAGCAGCTTAGCGGGACCCCAAGAGACCCAGTACTTC.

This clonotype was recorded many times. This rearrangement joins TRBV20-1 to TRBJ2-3, with a tentative D call TRBD2 (5 bases). The CDR3 is 15 amino acids. V was shortened by 5 bases and J by 0 bases, with 15 bases between the two germline ends. The germline V gene encodes CDR1 DFQATT and CDR2 SNEGSKA (reference sequence). The CDR3 nucleotides read TGCAGTGCTGGACGGACTTTTATTAGCACAGATACGCAGTATTTT. It yields the protein CSAGRTFISTDTQYF.

V is TRBV10-3 and J is TRBJ2-2; 9 bases match TRBD1. The CDR3 totals 14 residues. Germline CDR1 reads ENHRY; CDR2 reads SYGVKD. V trimming: 6 bases; J trimming: 3 bases; junction bases outside the gene matches: 2. CDR3 in amino acids: CAIRRDRDTGELFF. CDR3 in DNA: TGTGCCATCAGGCGGGACAGGGACACCGGGGAGCTGTTTTTT.

Many counts were recorded for this clonotype. The chain links TRBV29-1 to TRBJ2-2, with TRBD1 identical over 9 bases. Losses at the gene ends were 6 bases for V and 4 bases for J; bases not matched to a gene: 6. The V gene's germline CDR1 is SQVTM and CDR2 ANQGSEA. CDR3 length: 14 residues. Here the CDR3 reads CSVYRGPGTGELFF. Written as DNA, the CDR3 is TGCAGCGTCTACAGGGGGCCGGGCACCGGGGAGCTGTTTTTT.

There are a few counts of this clonotype. This chain joins TRBV20-1 and TRBJ2-1; 9 nucleotides agree with TRBD2. The CDR3 is 15 residues long. Trimming took 6 bases from V and 10 from J; bases not matched to a gene: 16. Germline-derived CDR1 and CDR2 are DFQATT and SNEGSKA (reference sequence). In DNA form, the CDR3 reads TGCAGTGCACTAAATAGCGGGAGCCCCTTCAACGAGCAGTTCTTC. Protein product: CSALNSGSPFNEQFF.

This clonotype was observed a handful of times. This rearrangement joins TRBV5-4 to TRBJ1-5; the D is unclear. Germline lookup yields CDR1 SGHNT and CDR2 YYREEE (reference sequence). V was clipped by 0 bases and J by 0 bases, with 19 bases between them. This CDR3 is 19 amino acids long. CDR3 protein: CASSLEGGLAIYSNQPQHF. The DNA of the CDR3 is TGTGCCAGCAGCTTGGAGGGAGGTCTGGCTATCTATAGCAATCAGCCCCAGCATTTT. The full variable domain, rest sourced from reference TRBV5-4 and TRBJ1-5, is ETGVTQSPTHLIKTRGQQVTLRCSSQSGHNTVSWYQQALGQGPQFIFQYYREEENGRGNFPPRFSGLQFPNYSSELNVNALELDDSALYLCASSLEGGLAIYSNQPQHFGDGTRLSIL.